This record looks at one T cell receptor beta chain sequence and its context. This specimen belongs to a study of OX40 agonist ivuxolimab in advanced cancers. TCRdb's table, derived via immunoSEQ multiplex PCR, lists solely in-frame clones and lacks some. In the table there are 60,000 to 65,000 clones, 89% of which are singletons. Trimming took off 0 bases at V and 3 bases at J, with 9 bases between the two ends. This CDR3 is 15 amino acids long. Germline CDR1 reads MGHRA; CDR2 reads YSYEKL. The TCR sequence derives from an adult with an advanced solid tumor such as melanoma, head and neck, liver or kidney cancer. The V and J genes are TRBV4-1 and TRBJ1-5, with D perhaps matching TRBD1 (6 bases). The specimen was CD4+ or CD8+ T cells sorted from blood, collected in a trial of the OX40 agonist ivuxolimab. CDR3 loop: CASSQDWTDNQPQHF. DNA for the CDR3: TGCGCCAGCAGCCAAGATTGGACAGACAATCAGCCCCAGCATTTT.